The rows below give T cell receptor beta chains drawn from one sample of a study of technical replicates of blood from a few donors. Libraries were prepared by immunoSEQ multiplex PCR; TCRdb keeps only in-frame clonotypes and omits some of them. Here the sample spans some 84,000 clones, over 75% being singletons. The sample consisted of T cells isolated from PBMCs. These receptors came from a human donor in good health. Each CDR3 is given with its conserved first and last residue. Fields, in order: J gene, V gene, clone size, D gene, CDR3 protein. A D gene is named only where the DNA matches it firmly. Clone size is not always given. Where it is, it says once, few, many or a class for expanded clones.

J: TRBJ2-1
V: TRBV28
size: -
D: -
CDR3: CASSFGNVNEQFF

J: TRBJ2-7
V: TRBV5-1
size: once
D: TRBD1
CDR3: CASSLGTGISYEQYF

J: TRBJ1-2
V: TRBV10-2
size: -
D: -
CDR3: CASSESASNLYGYTF

J: TRBJ1-1
V: TRBV29-1
size: -
D: -
CDR3: CSVVLGGNTEAFF

J: TRBJ1-1
V: TRBV11-2
size: -
D: -
CDR3: CASSLAMGGANTEAFF

J: TRBJ2-2
V: TRBV11-1
size: -
D: TRBD2
CDR3: CASSLTSGSKTGELFF

J: TRBJ2-3
V: TRBV29-1
size: -
D: -
CDR3: CSVGSGGTDTQYF

J: TRBJ1-2
V: TRBV29-1
size: -
D: TRBD1
CDR3: CSVGDRDYGYTF

J: TRBJ1-2
V: TRBV6-5
size: -
D: TRBD1
CDR3: CASSRDRGIYGYTF

J: TRBJ2-7
V: TRBV19
size: -
D: TRBD1
CDR3: CASTSEGTGAYEQYF

J: TRBJ1-1
V: TRBV7-9
size: few
D: -
CDR3: CASSLRSLGGTEAFF

J: TRBJ1-4
V: TRBV2
size: -
D: -
CDR3: CASSFYEKLFF

J: TRBJ1-4
V: TRBV19
size: -
D: TRBD1
CDR3: CASSPGQGRNEKLFF

J: TRBJ1-2
V: TRBV28
size: -
D: -
CDR3: CASSLGGYGYTF

J: TRBJ2-5
V: TRBV30
size: -
D: -
CDR3: CAWNPTEETQYF

J: TRBJ2-3
V: TRBV5-6
size: -
D: TRBD2
CDR3: CASSDFGVAGATDTQYF

J: TRBJ1-3
V: TRBV11-2
size: -
D: -
CDR3: CASSLVSGPSSGNTIYF

J: TRBJ2-1
V: TRBV29-1
size: -
D: -
CDR3: CSVEREAKWGVGNEQFF

J: TRBJ1-4
V: TRBV5-1
size: -
D: TRBD1
CDR3: CASSFFPGQTLATNEKLFF

J: TRBJ2-3
V: TRBV20-1
size: -
D: -
CDR3: CVASITDTQYF

J: TRBJ2-1
V: TRBV7-9
size: -
D: TRBD1
CDR3: CASSTRVDDRVDNNEQFF

J: TRBJ2-7
V: TRBV11-3
size: -
D: TRBD1
CDR3: CASSPGTVYEQYF

J: TRBJ1-2
V: TRBV11-2
size: -
D: TRBD1
CDR3: CASSLTGRYGYTF

J: TRBJ2-1
V: TRBV9
size: -
D: TRBD2
CDR3: CASSVGTSPNEQFF

J: TRBJ2-1
V: TRBV5-1
size: -
D: -
CDR3: CASSFPAGLYNEQFF

J: TRBJ2-7
V: TRBV11-3
size: -
D: -
CDR3: CASSFSGAHEQYF

J: TRBJ2-1
V: TRBV4-1
size: once
D: -
CDR3: CASSQRRAGGSSYNEQFF

J: TRBJ2-7
V: TRBV9
size: -
D: TRBD2
CDR3: CASSVGREGLYEQYF

J: TRBJ1-2
V: TRBV9
size: -
D: -
CDR3: CASSVDRHTPNYGYTF

J: TRBJ2-6
V: TRBV30
size: once
D: TRBD2
CDR3: CAWSLGLANTGANVLTF

J: TRBJ2-5
V: TRBV5-6
size: -
D: -
CDR3: CASSSNLQETQYF

J: TRBJ1-5
V: TRBV19
size: -
D: -
CDR3: CASMVQGNQPQHF